This entry lists 13 T cell receptor beta chains sequenced from one sample in a study of radiotherapy plus CTLA-4 blockade in lung cancer. Clones were sequenced by immunoSEQ multiplex PCR, and TCRdb holds only the in-frame ones, with some missing. The table lists roughly 98,000 clones, approximately 83% of them singletons. The starting material was peripheral blood, obtained from a patient treated with radiotherapy plus ipilimumab. These receptors all stem from a human donor with non-small cell lung cancer that progressed on radiotherapy plus ipilimumab.

The rearrangement links TRBV19 to TRBJ1-1, with D unresolved. V gave up 7 bases and J gave up 10 bases, with 10 bases separating them. The CDR3 loop spans 10 amino acids. Looked up from germline, CDR1 is LNHDA and CDR2 is SQIVND (reference sequence). CDR3: CASINFRAFF. Written as DNA, the CDR3 is TGTGCCAGTATTAACTTTAGAGCTTTCTTT.

The chain combines TRBV5-8 with TRBJ2-1; no clear D. Germline V CDR1 and CDR2: SGHTS, YDEGEE. V shed 1 base and J shed 10 bases, with 9 bases lying between them. This CDR3 spans 12 amino acids. The CDR3 DNA sequence: TGTGCCAGCAGCTTGTACTACGACGAGCAGTTCTTC. It codes for CASSLYYDEQFF.

The chain couples TRBV4-1 to TRBJ1-5; D uncertain. This CDR3 comprises 15 residues. Germline loops: CDR1 MGHRA, CDR2 YSYEKL. Trimming removed 6 bases from V and 2 bases from J, with 14 bases in between. The CDR3 DNA reads TGCGCCAGCAGTCCACTCTCCGGCGGCAATCAGCCCCAGCATTTT. Translated: CASSPLSGGNQPQHF.

The gene calls are TRBV5-4 and TRBJ1-2, with TRBD1 matching over 9 bases. Germline CDR1 SGHNT, CDR2 YYREEE (reference sequence). The trim removed 3 bases at V and 8 bases at J, leaving 8 bases unmatched. CDR3 length equals 14 residues. CDR3 amino acids: CASSSTTGGRGYTF. CDR3 DNA: TGTGCCAGCAGCTCGACGACAGGGGGTCGGGGCTACACCTTC.

Here the CDR3 reads CASSPPMGVGTEAFF. As DNA, the CDR3 is TGTGCCAGCAGCCCTCCGATGGGGGTAGGCACTGAAGCTTTCTTT. The rearrangement links TRBV28 to TRBJ1-1; a possible D gene is TRBD1 (5 bases). Trimming shortened V by 6 bases and J by 4 bases, and 18 bases separated the two germline ends. Germline loops: CDR1 MDHEN, CDR2 SYDVKM. This CDR3 region has 15 residues.

The chain combines TRBV30 with TRBJ2-3; D remains unclear. This CDR3 region has 12 residues. Per the germline V gene, CDR1 is GTSNPN and CDR2 is SVGIG (reference sequence). V was clipped by 5 bases and J by 1 base, with 7 bases between them. The CDR3 DNA reads TGTGCCTGGCTTGGGGGCACAGATACGCAGTATTTT. This sequence encodes CAWLGGTDTQYF.

The chain links TRBV28 to TRBJ2-1; TRBD1 aligns across 7 bases. V lost 6 bases, J lost 9 bases, and 11 bases stayed unmatched. The germline gives CDR1 MDHEN, CDR2 SYDVKM. This CDR3 contains 14 residues. The CDR3 protein is CASRATGQHAEQFF. CDR3 DNA sequence: TGTGCCAGCAGGGCGACGGGACAGCATGCTGAGCAGTTCTTC.

This chain uses TRBV28 with TRBJ2-6, with D possibly TRBD2 on 6 matching bases. Germline CDR1 MDHEN, CDR2 SYDVKM. The CDR3 loop spans 12 amino acids. V gave up 10 bases and J gave up 3 bases, with 7 bases separating them. Written as DNA, the CDR3 is TGTGCCACCGGGAGTGGGGCCAACGTCCTGACTTTC. Its translation is CATGSGANVLTF.

V usage is TRBV6-5 and J usage is TRBJ2-1, with 9 bases fitting TRBD2. J lost 3 bases, V lost 8 bases, and 5 bases had no gene match. The CDR3 is 14 amino acids. Germline assignment: CDR1 MNHEY and CDR2 SVGAGI. CDR3 nucleotides: TGTGCCAGCCGCTTAGCGGGGGACTACAATGAGCAGTTCTTC. Protein: CASRLAGDYNEQFF.

On this clone itself: The sample has other DNA sequences that encode this CDR3 too. The genes are TRBV9 and TRBJ1-2; D is unresolved. CDR3 length: 12 amino acids. The germline gives CDR1 SGDLS, CDR2 YYNGEE. The V end was cut by 4 bases, the J end by 2 bases, with 6 bases between. CDR3 sequence (DNA): TGTGCCAGCAGCACGCCGAACTATGGCTACACCTTC. Residues: CASSTPNYGYTF. The full variable domain, its missing parts supplied by reference TRBV9 and TRBJ1-2, is DSGVTQTPKHLITATGQRVTLRCSPRSGDLSVYWYQQSLDQGLQFLIQYYNGEERAKGNILERFSAQQFPDLHSELNLSSLELGDSALYFCASSTPNYGYTFGSGTRLTVV.

This rearrangement joins TRBV5-4 to TRBJ1-6; D is uncertain. V lost 0 bases and J lost 10, with 11 bases in between. The CDR3 contains 14 residues. The germline gives CDR1 SGHNT, CDR2 YYREEE (reference sequence). The CDR3 loop is CASSLGPLGSPLHF. The CDR3 DNA follows: TGTGCCAGCAGCTTGGGCCCCCTGGGCTCACCCCTCCACTTT.

The chain uses TRBV9 and TRBJ1-1; 7 bases fit TRBD1. Germline trimming cut 3 bases from V and 7 bases from J; bases unmatched to any gene: 9. Germline-derived CDR1 and CDR2 are SGDLS and YYNGEE. The CDR3 contains 14 residues. The CDR3 reads CASSAGTAEVEAFF. The CDR3 coding sequence is TGTGCCAGCAGCGCCGGGACAGCTGAGGTTGAAGCTTTCTTT.

V and J are TRBV5-8 and TRBJ2-1; no clear D. The germline CDR1 and CDR2 sequences are SGHTS and YDEGEE. The V gene lost 2 bases and the J gene lost 0 bases, with 9 bases spanning the gap. CDR3 length: 15 amino acids. DNA for the CDR3: TGTGCCAGCAGCTTTTACGCCCACTCCTACAATGAGCAGTTCTTC. It translates to CASSFYAHSYNEQFF. The whole variable domain, filled in from reference TRBV5-8 and TRBJ2-1, reads EAGVTQSPTHLIKTRGQQATLRCSPISGHTSVYWYQQALGLGLQFLLWYDEGEERNRGNFPPRFSGRQFPNYSSELNVNALELEDSALYLCASSFYAHSYNEQFFGPGTRLTVL.